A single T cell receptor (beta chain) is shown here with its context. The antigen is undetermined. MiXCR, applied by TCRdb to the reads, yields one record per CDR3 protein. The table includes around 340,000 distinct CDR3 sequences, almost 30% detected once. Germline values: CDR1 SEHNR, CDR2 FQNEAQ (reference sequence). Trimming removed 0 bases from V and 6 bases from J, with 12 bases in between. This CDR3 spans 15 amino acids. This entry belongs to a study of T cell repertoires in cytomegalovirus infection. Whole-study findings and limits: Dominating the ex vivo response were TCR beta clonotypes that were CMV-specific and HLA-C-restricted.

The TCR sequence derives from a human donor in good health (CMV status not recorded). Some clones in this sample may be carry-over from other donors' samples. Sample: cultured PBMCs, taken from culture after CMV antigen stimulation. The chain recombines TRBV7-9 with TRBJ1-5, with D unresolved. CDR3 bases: TGTGCCAGCAGCTTAGCTTCGGGGAATGGTCAGCCCCAGCATTTT. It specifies CASSLASGNGQPQHF.